This T cell receptor beta chain was found in a study of shared clonotypes between healthy human individuals. Study outcomes and limitations: It was expected that sequencing depth would affect clonotype sharing among donors. Between several donors, naive CD4 clonotypes were shared at a level of about 5%. All-four-donor shared clonotypes had higher generation probabilities than non-shared clonotypes did.

In this sample, this clone turned up a few times. Its antigen remains unknown. This may come from a read error, since a much larger clone is one base off. TCRdb keeps only in-frame clones here, not all; method: immunoSEQ multiplex PCR. This table has about a million clones, about three quarters appearing once. The CDR3 loop spans 18 amino acids. V shed 0 bases and J 0 bases; nucleotides not matched to a gene: 5. The V gene's germline CDR1 is SGHNT and CDR2 YYREEE (reference sequence). The sample comprised memory CD4+ T cells sorted from blood. The sample's subset: CD45RA-negative fraction. The gene calls are TRBV5-4 and TRBJ2-4, with 11 positions matching TRBD2. The receptor was derived from a man aged 18 to 30 in good health. DNA of the CDR3: TGTGCCAGCAGCTTGGCCGGGACTAGCGGACTAGCCAAAAACATTCAGTACTTC. It translates to CASSLAGTSGLAKNIQYF.